Below are 27 T cell receptor beta chains sequenced from a single sample in a study of radiotherapy plus CTLA-4 blockade in lung cancer. Assay: immunoSEQ multiplex PCR; the TCRdb copy retains only in-frame clones and omits some. Among more than 40,000 clones, 82% were seen once, and the ten largest hold 2.5% to 4%. The sequencing used peripheral blood, collected from a patient treated with radiotherapy plus ipilimumab. These receptor sequences come from a human donor with non-small cell lung cancer who had stable disease on radiotherapy plus ipilimumab.

J is TRBJ1-6 and V is TRBV5-6, with D unresolved. This CDR3 is 15 amino acids long. The V end was cut by 4 bases, the J end by 9 bases, with 17 bases between. Germline assignment: CDR1 SGHDT and CDR2 YYEEEE. The CDR3 DNA follows: TGTGCCAGCAGCCAGACGGGAGGTCGTGGTTCACCCCTCCACTTT. This encodes CASSQTGGRGSPLHF.

The V gene is TRBV27, the J gene TRBJ2-1, with TRBD2 matching over 11 bases. The germline gives CDR1 MNHEY, CDR2 SMNVEV (reference sequence). The CDR3 is 15 amino acids. V shed 5 bases, J shed 5 bases, and the junction held 5 bases outside the gene matches. Here the CDR3 DNA reads TGTGCCAGCAGTCACGGGACTAGCGGCCACAATGAGCAGTTCTTC. Encoded protein: CASSHGTSGHNEQFF.

The rearrangement joins TRBV30 to TRBJ2-1, with no clear D. The germline V gene encodes CDR1 GTSNPN and CDR2 SVGIG (reference sequence). There are 11 residues in the CDR3. The V end was cut by 2 bases, the J end by 9 bases, with 8 bases between. For the CDR3, the DNA is TGTGCCTGGAGTCAGGATAGTGAGCAGTTCTTC. Translating gives CAWSQDSEQFF.

The chain combines TRBV7-2 with TRBJ2-2, with 7 bases fitting TRBD2. The CDR3 covers 16 residues. Germline CDR1 SGHTA, CDR2 FQGNSA. V was clipped by 1 base and J by 4 bases; unmatched bases: 6. The CDR3 reads CASSLVTSVRTGELFF. The CDR3 region has the DNA TGTGCCAGCAGCTTAGTAACTAGCGTGCGCACCGGGGAGCTGTTTTTT.

The chain employs TRBV4-3 and TRBJ2-2; D is ambiguous. The CDR3 loop spans 17 amino acids. Germline CDR1 LGHNA, CDR2 YSLEER. V lost 4 bases to trimming and J lost 1 base, with 16 bases between them. As DNA, the CDR3 is TGCGCCAGCAGCCCCCGTTTCGGTTCTAGGAACACCGGGGAGCTGTTTTTT. Residues: CASSPRFGSRNTGELFF.

This clone was counted a single time. The V and J genes are TRBV6-5 and TRBJ2-5; maybe TRBD2 (6 bases). V gave up 6 bases and J gave up 4 bases, with 9 bases separating them. The germline gives CDR1 MNHEY, CDR2 SVGAGI. This CDR3 has 12 amino acids. CDR3 in amino acids: CASSPRGETQYF. The DNA for the CDR3 is TGTGCCAGCAGCCCGCGGGGAGAGACCCAGTACTTC.

This clone occurred a few times. CDR3 nucleotide sequence: TGTGCCAGCAGACCAGCGGGGGCCTACAATGAGCAGTTCTTC. Translation gives CASRPAGAYNEQFF. The chain is built from TRBV6-5 and TRBJ2-1, with TRBD2 identical over 8 bases. CDR1 and CDR2 from the germline V gene are MNHEY and SVGAGI. Trimming removed 6 bases from V and 2 bases from J; junction bases left unmatched: 3. There are 14 residues in the CDR3.

This sequence joins TRBV30 and TRBJ1-3; D gene uncertain. Trimming left V 2 bases short and J 0 bases short, with 8 bases between. The CDR3 is made up of 14 amino acids. Per the germline V gene, CDR1 is GTSNPN and CDR2 is SVGIG (reference sequence). The CDR3 is CAWSRGISGNTIYF. CDR3 in DNA: TGTGCCTGGAGTCGGGGAATCTCTGGAAACACCATATATTTT.

V is TRBV4-3 and J is TRBJ1-2; maybe TRBD1 (6 bases). Trimming cost V 3 bases and J 3 bases, with 17 bases left between them. This CDR3 is 16 amino acids long. In germline, CDR1 is LGHNA, CDR2 YSLEER. DNA for the CDR3: TGCGCCAGCAGCCAGGGGGATTGGGACACATACTATGGCTACACCTTC. Its protein is CASSQGDWDTYYGYTF.

This clone is labeled as medium-sized. V gene TRBV28 combines with J gene TRBJ1-2, with 9 bases that match TRBD1. Germline loops: CDR1 MDHEN, CDR2 SYDVKM. V shed 7 bases and J 2 bases; nucleotides not matched to a gene: 2. The CDR3 covers 13 residues. The CDR3 reads CASITGGNYGYTF. As DNA, the CDR3 is TGTGCCAGCATCACAGGGGGCAACTATGGCTACACCTTC.

As DNA, the CDR3 is TGCGCCAGCAGCTTGGGCGGCGGGAAAAACAATGAGCAGTTCTTC. Amino acids: CASSLGGGKNNEQFF. The rearrangement links TRBV5-1 to TRBJ2-1; tentative D call: TRBD2 (6 bases). V gave up 0 bases and J gave up 5 bases, with 12 bases separating them. The CDR3 contains 15 residues. From germline, CDR1 is SGHRS and CDR2 YFSETQ.

The J gene is TRBJ2-1, the V gene TRBV9; the D gene is possibly TRBD2 (5 bases). CDR1 is SGDLS, CDR2 YYNGEE, per germline. The V and J ends lost 0 bases and 15 bases respectively, with 16 bases between them. This CDR3 spans 13 amino acids. This chain's CDR3 is CASSVGELVDVFF. The CDR3 bases are TGTGCCAGCAGCGTAGGTGAACTAGTGGATGTGTTCTTC.

The chain combines TRBV6-1 with TRBJ2-7, with 8 bases aligning to TRBD2. With 3 bases clipped from V and 4 bases from J, the junction kept 14 bases outside the gene matches. The CDR3 length is 17 residues. Germline V gene sequence: CDR1 MNHNS, CDR2 SASEGT. The CDR3 here is CASSDAGTGGAGYEQYF. The CDR3 DNA reads as TGTGCCAGCAGTGATGCGGGGACCGGGGGGGCTGGGTACGAGCAGTACTTC.

The chain uses TRBV5-1 and TRBJ1-1; a weak D match, TRBD1 (6 bases). The length of the CDR3 is 12 residues. The germline gives CDR1 SGHRS, CDR2 YFSETQ. V was trimmed by 1 base and J by 11 bases, leaving 12 bases between them. The CDR3 is CASSLIGGDAFF. In nucleotides, the CDR3 is TGCGCCAGCAGCTTGATAGGGGGTGACGCTTTCTTT.

This CDR3 is CAWRQTVYGYTF. As DNA, the CDR3 is TGTGCCTGGAGACAGACAGTCTATGGCTACACCTTC. This sequence joins TRBV30 and TRBJ1-2; possibly TRBD1 for D (5 bases). Per the germline V gene, CDR1 is GTSNPN and CDR2 is SVGIG (reference sequence). The CDR3 extends over 12 amino acids. The ends were cut back, 3 bases at V and 4 bases at J, with 9 bases in the middle.

This sequence joins TRBV11-2 and TRBJ2-1; D is undetermined. The CDR3 has 15 residues. Per germline, CDR1 SGHAT and CDR2 FQNNGV. V gave up 1 base and J gave up 3 bases, with 10 bases separating them. Written as DNA, the CDR3 is TGTGCCAGCAGCTTAGGACAACTCAACTACAATGAGCAGTTCTTC. This codes for CASSLGQLNYNEQFF.

The V call is TRBV4-1, the J call TRBJ2-3; TRBD2 agrees at 12 bases. J lost 2 bases, V lost 0 bases, and 6 bases had no gene match. The CDR3 loop spans 18 amino acids. Germline CDR1 is MGHRA and CDR2 is YSYEKL. CDR3 DNA: TGCGCCAGCAGCCAAGATCCCGCTAGCGGGAGGGCCACAGATACGCAGTATTTT. Protein product: CASSQDPASGRATDTQYF.

The rearrangement links TRBV4-1 to TRBJ2-7; the match to TRBD1 covers 7 bases. Trimming removed 0 bases from V and 2 bases from J; junction bases left unmatched: 7. This CDR3 region has 16 residues. Germline CDR1 reads MGHRA; CDR2 reads YSYEKL. The CDR3 DNA reads as TGCGCCAGCAGCCAAGAAGCCACAGGGGCCCCCTACGAGCAGTACTTC. As protein: CASSQEATGAPYEQYF.

J is TRBJ2-1 and V is TRBV15, with 9 bases aligning to TRBD2. The CDR3 spans 16 residues. The germline CDR1 and CDR2 sequences are LNHNV and YYDKDF (reference sequence). With V trimmed by 1 base and J by 8 bases, 9 bases remained unmatched. The CDR3 region has the DNA TGTGCCACCAGCAGAGGTCAGGGACTAGCAGTGGATGAGCAGTTCTTC. This codes for CATSRGQGLAVDEQFF.

The CDR3 DNA is TGTGCCAGCAGCTTTAGCGGGAGGGGCAATGTAGCCGGGAATACGCAGTATTTT. Amino acids: CASSFSGRGNVAGNTQYF. The gene calls are TRBV4-2 and TRBJ2-3, with TRBD2 identical over 11 bases. The germline CDR1 and CDR2 sequences are LGHNA and YNFKEQ. The CDR3 spans 18 residues. The J segment lost 7 bases and the V segment lost 5 bases, leaving 17 bases of the junction unmatched.

The chain employs TRBV15 and TRBJ2-7; 7 bases are a match to TRBD1. The CDR3 loop spans 15 amino acids. V shed 5 bases, J shed 3 bases, and the junction held 10 bases outside the gene matches. Germline values: CDR1 LNHNV, CDR2 YYDKDF (reference sequence). CDR3 region: CATSPPGQRIYEQYF. CDR3 in DNA: TGTGCCACCAGCCCGCCGGGACAGAGAATCTACGAGCAGTACTTC.

V and J are TRBV7-2 and TRBJ1-2; TRBD1 aligns across 9 bases. In germline, CDR1 is SGHTA, CDR2 FQGNSA. The CDR3 runs to 13 residues. Trimming took 5 bases from V and 7 from J; bases not matched to a gene: 5. The CDR3 loop reads CASSLGQGRGYTF. CDR3 DNA sequence: TGTGCCAGCAGCCTGGGACAGGGACGTGGCTACACCTTC. Full variable domain (missing parts from reference TRBV7-2 and TRBJ1-2): GAGVSQSPSNKVTEKGKDVELRCDPISGHTALYWYRQSLGQGLEFLIYFQGNSAPDKSGLPSDRFSAERTGGSVSTLTIQRTQQEDSAVYLCASSLGQGRGYTFGSGTRLTVV.

This chain joins TRBV4-3 and TRBJ2-3; D possibly corresponds to TRBD2 (6 bases). Germline V gene lookup returns CDR1 LGHNA and CDR2 YSLEER. V lost 2 bases and J lost 0, with 9 bases in between. This CDR3 contains 15 residues. CDR3 residues: CASSQNSGSTDTQYF. DNA of the CDR3: TGCGCCAGCAGCCAAAATAGCGGCAGCACAGATACGCAGTATTTT.

The rearrangement uses TRBV4-3 and TRBJ2-5; the match to TRBD1 covers 7 bases. Germline-derived CDR1 and CDR2 are LGHNA and YSLEER. The CDR3 has 15 amino acids. Trimming at V came to 4 bases and at J to 3 bases, leaving 8 bases not matched to a gene. The CDR3 loop reads CASSLLGTAKETQYF. CDR3 sequence (DNA): TGCGCCAGCAGCCTCTTGGGGACAGCTAAAGAGACCCAGTACTTC.

This clone appeared a few times. The chain uses TRBV29-1 and TRBJ1-5; D ambiguous. There are 14 residues in the CDR3. The ends were cut back, 1 base at V and 0 bases at J, with 7 bases in the middle. CDR1 is SQVTM and CDR2 is ANQGSEA in the germline V gene. Here the CDR3 reads CSVEGGDSNQPQHF. CDR3 DNA: TGCAGCGTTGAAGGGGGAGATAGCAATCAGCCCCAGCATTTT. Full variable domain (outside the CDR3, taken from reference TRBV29-1 and TRBJ1-5): SAVISQKPSRDICQRGTSLTIQCQVDSQVTMMFWYRQQPGQSLTLIATANQGSEATYESGFVIDKFPISRPNLTFSTLTVSNMSPEDSSIYLCSVEGGDSNQPQHFGDGTRLSIL.

The chain employs TRBV21-1 and TRBJ1-1; the table's TRBD1 call for D was not verified on the DNA. TRBV21-1 is annotated as a pseudogene. This CDR3 contains 15 residues. As DNA, the CDR3 is TGTGCCAGCAGCAAGAAACAGGGGATGAACACTGAAGCTTTCTTT. It encodes CASSKKQGMNTEAFF.

The rearrangement uses TRBV28 and TRBJ1-2; D is unresolved. Germline loops: CDR1 MDHEN, CDR2 SYDVKM. This CDR3 comprises 14 residues. Trimming shortened V by 5 bases and J by 5 bases, and 15 bases separated the two germline ends. The CDR3 nucleotides read TGTGCCAGCAGTCACCCATCCCGCGGATATGGCTACACCTTC. Protein sequence: CASSHPSRGYGYTF.